These 24 T cell receptor beta chains share one sample of origin, sequenced in a study of blood T cell repertoires in COVID-19 (dated by TCRdb to the early 2020s). The library was generated by the immunoSEQ multiplex PCR assay. The source is immuneACCESS, and TCRdb retained only in-frame sequences with V and J called. Part of the clones is not carried over; for the studies checked, unresolved V genes explain less than half of this, and the remainder is unexplained. The sample data list about 160,000 clones, and around nine tenths of these were observed just once. The ten largest clonotypes hold 10% of the sample. Sequenced material: peripheral blood. Every receptor here comes from a woman aged 65 to 85 with COVID-19, enrolled during active disease.

The gene calls are TRBV7-8 and TRBJ1-5, with 7 nucleotides matching TRBD1. J gave up 0 bases and V 5 bases, and 7 bases lay outside the gene matches. This CDR3 region has 16 residues. Germline CDR1 reads SGHVS; CDR2 reads FQNEAQ. In DNA form, the CDR3 reads TGTGCCAGCAGCCCCCGGGACAGTAATAGCAATCAGCCCCAGCATTTT. Protein: CASSPRDSNSNQPQHF. The entire variable domain, with the rest obtained from reference TRBV7-8 and TRBJ1-5, is as follows: GAGVSQSPRYKVAKRGQDVALRCDPISGHVSLFWYQQALGQGPEFLTYFQNEAQLDKSGLPSDRFFAERPEGSVSTLKIQRTQQEDSAVYLCASSPRDSNSNQPQHFGDGTRLSIL.

A word on this clone: Its ends do not fully match the called genes, so a read error is possible. The chain carries TRBV27 and TRBJ2-7, with D maybe TRBD2 (6 bases). Germline V gene sequence: CDR1 MNHEY, CDR2 SMNVEV (reference sequence). CDR3 size: 13 residues. The CDR3 DNA is TGTGCCAGCAGTTTACGGCGGGACTCAAGAGAAAACTTC. Its translation: CASSLRRDSRENF.

This CDR3 reads CASSQAGTDNSPLHF. CDR3 bases: TGTGCCAGCAGCCAAGCGGGGACAGATAATTCACCCCTCCACTTT. The chain recombines TRBV3-1 (or the pseudogene TRBV3-2) with TRBJ1-6; 7 bases map to TRBD1. Trimming cost V 1 base and J 5 bases; bases outside gene matches: 2. The CDR3 spans 15 residues. CDR1 LGHDT and CDR2 YNNKEL come from the germline V gene (reference sequence).

The V gene is TRBV9, the J gene TRBJ2-6; D is possibly TRBD1 (5 bases). The CDR3 has 15 residues. V shed 4 bases and J shed 1 base, with 9 bases lying between them. The germline V gene encodes CDR1 SGDLS and CDR2 YYNGEE. The CDR3 sequence: CASSPRTSGANVLTF. The CDR3 DNA reads TGTGCCAGCAGCCCCCGGACATCTGGGGCCAACGTCCTGACTTTC. Combining the CDR3 with reference TRBV9 and TRBJ2-6 gives the whole variable domain DSGVTQTPKHLITATGQRVTLRCSPRSGDLSVYWYQQSLDQGLQFLIQYYNGEERAKGNILERFSAQQFPDLHSELNLSSLELGDSALYFCASSPRTSGANVLTFGAGSRLTVL.

The rearrangement links TRBV7-9 to TRBJ2-1, with a possible D match to TRBD2 (5 bases). Trimming left V 8 bases short and J 7 bases short, with 18 bases between. CDR3 length equals 14 residues. Per germline, CDR1 SEHNR and CDR2 FQNEAQ (reference sequence). CDR3 nucleotides: TGTGCCAGCTACATCCCTTACGACTATAATGAGCAGTTCTTC. As protein: CASYIPYDYNEQFF.

This chain connects TRBV19 to TRBJ2-2; TRBD2 matches 12 bases. The trim removed 4 bases at V and 5 bases at J, leaving 8 bases unmatched. The germline gives CDR1 LNHDA, CDR2 SQIVND (reference sequence). This CDR3 has 17 amino acids. CDR3: CASSTHLAGGRTGELFF. The CDR3, as DNA: TGTGCCAGTAGTACGCACCTAGCGGGGGGGCGTACCGGGGAGCTGTTTTTT. The full variable domain, completed using reference TRBV19 and TRBJ2-2, is DGGITQSPKYLFRKEGQNVTLSCEQNLNHDAMYWYRQDPGQGLRLIYYSQIVNDFQKGDIAEGYSVSREKKESFPLTVTSAQKNPTAFYLCASSTHLAGGRTGELFFGEGSRLTVL.

The chain couples TRBV2 to TRBJ1-2; possibly TRBD1 for D (6 bases). The germline gives CDR1 SNHLY, CDR2 FYNNEI. Trimming left V 3 bases short and J 3 bases short, with 8 bases between. CDR3 length equals 13 residues. CDR3 in amino acids: CASSDGQYYGYTF. CDR3 in DNA: TGTGCCAGCAGTGATGGACAGTACTATGGCTACACCTTC. Combining the CDR3 with reference TRBV2 and TRBJ1-2 gives the whole variable domain EPEVTQTPSHQVTQMGQEVILRCVPISNHLYFYWYRQILGQKVEFLVSFYNNEISEKSEIFDDQFSVERPDGSNFTLKIRSTKLEDSAMYFCASSDGQYYGYTFGSGTRLTVV.

The chain uses TRBV5-1 and TRBJ1-6; TRBD1 matches 8 bases. CDR1 is SGHRS and CDR2 is YFSETQ in the germline V gene. This CDR3 spans 13 amino acids. Unmatched junction bases numbered 5, after V lost 4 bases and J lost 11 bases. CDR3 sequence (DNA): TGCGCCAGCAGCCCCCAGACAGGGGCACCCCTCCACTTT. Protein: CASSPQTGAPLHF.

V is TRBV19 and J is TRBJ1-5; perhaps TRBD1 as D (6 bases). The CDR3 is made up of 16 amino acids. Trimming shortened V by 5 bases and J by 7 bases, and 21 bases separated the two germline ends. The V gene's germline CDR1 is LNHDA and CDR2 SQIVND (reference sequence). CDR3 DNA sequence: TGTGCCAGTAGTCCAACACCAGGGACAAATCGACAGCCCCAGCATTTT. Its translation: CASSPTPGTNRQPQHF.

The CDR3 DNA is TGTGCCTGGAGTGTAGGGGGTCAGGGGAATTCACCCCTCCACTTT. As protein: CAWSVGGQGNSPLHF. The chain combines TRBV30 with TRBJ1-6, with D maybe TRBD1 (6 bases). In germline, CDR1 is GTSNPN, CDR2 SVGIG (reference sequence). Trimming took 0 bases from V and 7 from J, leaving 13 bases between them. This CDR3 is 15 amino acids long.

This clone was found a few times. The chain couples TRBV28 to TRBJ1-6; D not resolved. The V gene's germline CDR1 is MDHEN and CDR2 SYDVKM. Trimming removed 7 bases from V and 8 bases from J, with 21 bases in between. The CDR3 extends over 16 amino acids. The CDR3 nucleotides are TGTGCCAGCACCCCGGGAGCCATTCGCCAGGATTCACCCCTCCACTTT. It codes for CASTPGAIRQDSPLHF. Using reference TRBV28 and TRBJ1-6 for the parts outside the CDR3, the full variable domain is DVKVTQSSRYLVKRTGEKVFLECVQDMDHENMFWYRQDPGLGLRLIYFSYDVKMKEKGDIPEGYSVSREKKERFSLILESASTNQTSMYLCASTPGAIRQDSPLHFGNGTRLTVT.

This chain links TRBV7-2 with TRBJ1-5; 9 nucleotides align to TRBD1. The CDR3 loop spans 16 amino acids. V gave up 3 bases and J gave up 0 bases; unmatched junction bases: 3. Germline V gives CDR1 SGHTA, CDR2 FQGNSA. CDR3 DNA: TGTGCCAGCAGCTTCGGGACAGGGTTTAGCAATCAGCCCCAGCATTTT. Amino acid sequence: CASSFGTGFSNQPQHF.

This clone was counted only a few times. In the same sample, other DNA sequences code for this CDR3. V and J are TRBV6-5 and TRBJ2-2; 8 bases fit TRBD2. CDR1 MNHEY and CDR2 SVGAGI come from the germline V gene. V shed 7 bases and J 5 bases; nucleotides not matched to a gene: 3. The length of the CDR3 is 13 residues. The CDR3 sequence: CASTSGGTGELFF. In nucleotides, the CDR3 is TGTGCCAGCACCTCGGGGGGGACCGGGGAGCTGTTTTTT.

The genes are TRBV5-1 and TRBJ2-3; 10 bases match TRBD2. The trim removed 0 bases at V and 0 bases at J, leaving 4 bases unmatched. The CDR3 contains 17 residues. CDR1 and CDR2 from the germline V gene are SGHRS and YFSETQ. The CDR3 nucleotides are TGCGCCAGCAGCTTGGTAGGACTAGCGGTGAGCACAGATACGCAGTATTTT. Amino acids: CASSLVGLAVSTDTQYF.

This chain uses TRBV19 with TRBJ2-3, with 9 bases matching TRBD2. CDR1 and CDR2 from the germline V gene are LNHDA and SQIVND (reference sequence). J was trimmed by 4 bases and V by 4 bases; bases with no gene match: 3. The CDR3 consists of 14 residues. The CDR3 bases are TGTGCCAGTAGTAGGGGACTAGCTGCAGATACGCAGTATTTT. Residues: CASSRGLAADTQYF.

The V and J genes are TRBV5-1 and TRBJ1-1; 10 bases are shared with TRBD1. V trimming: 2 bases; J trimming: 1 base; junction bases outside the gene matches: 2. Germline CDR1 and CDR2: SGHRS and YFSETQ. This CDR3 has 15 residues. CDR3 loop: CASSFGTGANTEAFF. For the CDR3, the DNA is TGCGCCAGCAGCTTCGGGACAGGGGCGAACACTGAAGCTTTCTTT.

This clone came up once. The chain combines TRBV28 with TRBJ2-7, with D perhaps TRBD2 (6 bases). Trimming left V 6 bases short and J 1 base short, with 13 bases between. This CDR3 region has 14 residues. Per germline, CDR1 MDHEN and CDR2 SYDVKM. The CDR3 nucleotides are TGTGCCAGCAGCCTTACCGGGGGATCCTACGAGCAGTACTTC. Translated, it gives CASSLTGGSYEQYF.

The chain employs TRBV9 and TRBJ2-5; 9 nucleotides agree with TRBD1. V shed 4 bases, J shed 5 bases, and the junction held 6 bases outside the gene matches. CDR3 length equals 14 residues. CDR1 and CDR2 from the germline V gene are SGDLS and YYNGEE. The chain's CDR3 is CASSLGQGGETQYF. The CDR3 DNA is TGTGCCAGCAGCTTGGGACAGGGAGGGGAGACCCAGTACTTC.

V is TRBV23-1 and J is TRBJ2-1; TRBD1 is a possible D gene (5 bases). TRBV23-1 counts as an open reading frame of uncertain function. V was shortened by 4 bases and J by 0 bases, with 19 bases between the two germline ends. This CDR3 is 18 amino acids long. DNA for the CDR3: TGCGCCAGCAGTCCAAACCCCGCCGACAGTAGCTCCTACAATGAGCAGTTCTTC. Protein product: CASSPNPADSSSYNEQFF.

This chain uses TRBV29-1 with TRBJ1-1; D is uncertain. In germline, CDR1 is SQVTM, CDR2 ANQGSEA. The CDR3 consists of 13 residues. V shed 4 bases and J shed 0 bases, with 9 bases lying between them. The CDR3 DNA reads TGCAGCGTTGGAATGGAGATGAACACTGAAGCTTTCTTT. Its protein product is CSVGMEMNTEAFF.

This clone appeared once. This chain uses TRBV5-1 with TRBJ1-4, with unresolved D. V was shortened by 0 bases and J by 6 bases, with 18 bases between the two germline ends. CDR3 length: 17 amino acids. Germline V CDR1 and CDR2: SGHRS, YFSETQ. CDR3 loop: CASSLGRVSPEYEKLFF. The CDR3 DNA follows: TGCGCCAGCAGCTTGGGTCGGGTGAGCCCCGAGTATGAAAAACTGTTTTTT.

The table lists this clone with a count of one. The rearrangement joins TRBV5-1 to TRBJ2-5, with D possibly matching TRBD2 (5 bases). Germline lookup yields CDR1 SGHRS and CDR2 YFSETQ. The CDR3 sequence is 16 residues long. The V end was cut by 0 bases, the J end by 5 bases, with 17 bases between. The CDR3 nucleotides read TGCGCCAGCAGCTTGGGACCCGCGGGCACCGGGGAGACCCAGTACTTC. This encodes CASSLGPAGTGETQYF.

V and J are TRBV19 and TRBJ2-3; TRBD2 agrees at 7 bases. With 1 base clipped from V and 2 bases from J, the junction kept 6 bases outside the gene matches. This CDR3 comprises 16 residues. The germline V gene encodes CDR1 LNHDA and CDR2 SQIVND (reference sequence). The CDR3: CASSIGLADFTDTQYF. CDR3 DNA: TGTGCCAGTAGTATAGGGCTAGCGGATTTCACAGATACGCAGTATTTT.

This clone was seen a few times. Other DNA sequences in this sample translate to the same CDR3. This rearrangement joins TRBV3-1 (or the pseudogene TRBV3-2) to TRBJ1-5, with D tentatively TRBD1 (6 bases). Per the germline V gene, CDR1 is LGHDT and CDR2 is YNNKEL (reference sequence). Trimming took 1 base from V and 2 from J, leaving 9 bases between them. This CDR3 is built from 15 residues. This CDR3 is CASSQGPGGNQPQHF. The DNA for the CDR3 is TGTGCCAGCAGCCAAGGTCCAGGGGGCAATCAGCCCCAGCATTTT.